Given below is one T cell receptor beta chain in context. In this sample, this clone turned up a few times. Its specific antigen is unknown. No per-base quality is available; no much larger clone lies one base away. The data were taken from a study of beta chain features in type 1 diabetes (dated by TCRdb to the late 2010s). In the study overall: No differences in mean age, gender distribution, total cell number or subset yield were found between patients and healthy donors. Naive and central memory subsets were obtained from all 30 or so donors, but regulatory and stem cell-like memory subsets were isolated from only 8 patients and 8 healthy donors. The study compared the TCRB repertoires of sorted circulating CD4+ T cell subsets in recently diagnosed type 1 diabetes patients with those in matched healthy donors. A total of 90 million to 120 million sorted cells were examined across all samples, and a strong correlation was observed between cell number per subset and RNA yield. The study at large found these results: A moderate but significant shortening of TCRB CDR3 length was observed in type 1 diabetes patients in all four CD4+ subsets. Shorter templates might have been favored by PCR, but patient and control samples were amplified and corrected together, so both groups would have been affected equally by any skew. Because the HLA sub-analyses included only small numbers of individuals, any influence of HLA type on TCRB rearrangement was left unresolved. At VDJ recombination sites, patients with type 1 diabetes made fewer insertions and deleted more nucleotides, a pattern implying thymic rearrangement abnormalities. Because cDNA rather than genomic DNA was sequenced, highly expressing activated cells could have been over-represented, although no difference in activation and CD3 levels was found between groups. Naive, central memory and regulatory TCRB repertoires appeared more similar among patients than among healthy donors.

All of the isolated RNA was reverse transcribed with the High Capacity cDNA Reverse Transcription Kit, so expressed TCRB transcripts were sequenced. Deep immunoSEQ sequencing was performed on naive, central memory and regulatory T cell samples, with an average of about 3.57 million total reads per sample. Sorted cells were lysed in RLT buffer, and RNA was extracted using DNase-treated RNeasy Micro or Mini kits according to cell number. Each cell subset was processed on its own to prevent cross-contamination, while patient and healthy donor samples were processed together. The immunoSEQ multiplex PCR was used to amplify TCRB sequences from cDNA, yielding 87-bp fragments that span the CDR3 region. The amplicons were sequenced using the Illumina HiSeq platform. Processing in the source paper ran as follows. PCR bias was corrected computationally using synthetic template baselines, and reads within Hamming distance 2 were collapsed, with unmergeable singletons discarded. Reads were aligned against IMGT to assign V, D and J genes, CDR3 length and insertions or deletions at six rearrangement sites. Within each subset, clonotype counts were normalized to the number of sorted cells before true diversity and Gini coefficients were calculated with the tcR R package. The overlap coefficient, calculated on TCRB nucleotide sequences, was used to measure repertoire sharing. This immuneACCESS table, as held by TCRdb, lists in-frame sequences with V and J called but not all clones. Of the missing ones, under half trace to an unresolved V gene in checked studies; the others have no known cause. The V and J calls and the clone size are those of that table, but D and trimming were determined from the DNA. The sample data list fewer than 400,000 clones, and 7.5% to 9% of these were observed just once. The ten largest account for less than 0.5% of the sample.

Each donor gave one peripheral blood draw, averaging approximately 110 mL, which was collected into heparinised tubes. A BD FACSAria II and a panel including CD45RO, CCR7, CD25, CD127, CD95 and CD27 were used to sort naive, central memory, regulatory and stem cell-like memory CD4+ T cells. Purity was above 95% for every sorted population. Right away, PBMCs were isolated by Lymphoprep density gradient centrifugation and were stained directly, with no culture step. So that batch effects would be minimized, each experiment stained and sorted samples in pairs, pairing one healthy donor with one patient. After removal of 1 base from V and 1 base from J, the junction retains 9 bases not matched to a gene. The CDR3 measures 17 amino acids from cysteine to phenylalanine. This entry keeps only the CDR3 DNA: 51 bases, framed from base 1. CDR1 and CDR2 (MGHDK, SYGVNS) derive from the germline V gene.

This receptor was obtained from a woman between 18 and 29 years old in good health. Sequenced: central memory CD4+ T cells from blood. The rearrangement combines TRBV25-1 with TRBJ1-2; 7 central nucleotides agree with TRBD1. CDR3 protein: CASSELGTVGGNYGYTF. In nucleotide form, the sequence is TGTGCCAGCAGTGAATTGGGGACAGTTGGGGGTAACTATGGCTACACCTTC.